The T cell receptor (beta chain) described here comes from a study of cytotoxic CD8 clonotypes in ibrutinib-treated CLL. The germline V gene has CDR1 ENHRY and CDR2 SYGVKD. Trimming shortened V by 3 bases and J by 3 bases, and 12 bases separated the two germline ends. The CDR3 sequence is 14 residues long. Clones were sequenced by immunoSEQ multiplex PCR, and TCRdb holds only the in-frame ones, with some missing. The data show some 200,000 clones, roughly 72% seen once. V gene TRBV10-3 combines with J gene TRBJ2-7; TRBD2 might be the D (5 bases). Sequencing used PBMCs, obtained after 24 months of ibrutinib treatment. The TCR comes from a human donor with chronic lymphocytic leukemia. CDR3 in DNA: TGTGCCATCAGTGATTTAGACGGACTCTACGAGCAGTACTTC. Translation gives CAISDLDGLYEQYF.